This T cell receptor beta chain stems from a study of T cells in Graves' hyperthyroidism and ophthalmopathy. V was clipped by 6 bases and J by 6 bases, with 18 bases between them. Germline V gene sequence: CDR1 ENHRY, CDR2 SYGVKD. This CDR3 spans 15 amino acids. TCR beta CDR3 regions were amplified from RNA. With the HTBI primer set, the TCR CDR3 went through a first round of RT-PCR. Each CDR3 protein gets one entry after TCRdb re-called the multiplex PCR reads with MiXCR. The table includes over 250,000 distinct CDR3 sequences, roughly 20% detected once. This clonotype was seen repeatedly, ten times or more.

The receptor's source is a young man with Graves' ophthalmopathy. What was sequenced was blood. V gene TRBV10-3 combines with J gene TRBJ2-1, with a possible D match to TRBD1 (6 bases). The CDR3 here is CAISLGQRPSNEQFF. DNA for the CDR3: TGTGCCATCAGCCTAGGACAGAGACCATCCAATGAGCAGTTCTTC.